This T cell receptor beta chain was captured by sequencing in a study of OX40 agonist ivuxolimab in advanced cancers. Study in general: Subjects had a mean age of about 60 years, with a range of about 23 to 85; almost 85% were male. Previous treatment with anti-PD-1, anti-PD-L1 or anti-CTLA-4 therapy was allowed; less than 45% had received some.

The germline gives CDR1 SGHTA, CDR2 FQGNSA. The CDR3 consists of 14 residues. Trimming removed 6 bases from V and 3 bases from J; junction bases left unmatched: 5. The repertoire was sequenced with immunoSEQ multiplex PCR; TCRdb's copy has only in-frame clones and lacks some. The table includes about 120,000 clones, roughly 90% detected once. Study outcomes and limitations: Undetermined was the antigen specificity of the expanded peripheral T cells.

To note about this clone: Its specificity is unknown.

The sequence was obtained from an adult with an advanced solid tumor such as melanoma, head and neck, liver or kidney cancer. The chain combines TRBV7-2 with TRBJ2-1; 7 bases agree with TRBD1. Source: CD4+ or CD8+ T cells sorted from blood, taken in a trial of the OX40 agonist ivuxolimab. CDR3 DNA sequence: TGTGCCAGCAGACCCGACAGGGACTACAATGAGCAGTTCTTC. This sequence encodes CASRPDRDYNEQFF.